The 5 T cell receptor beta chains below all came from one sample that was sequenced in a study of blood T cell repertoires in COVID-19. Data came from immunoSEQ multiplex PCR; TCRdb stores just in-frame clones and leaves some out. The sample carries about 170,000 clones, approximately 91% recorded once. Source material: peripheral blood. These receptor sequences come from a man aged 18 to 35 with COVID-19, enrolled during active disease.

The V call is TRBV27, the J call TRBJ1-1, with 11 bases that match TRBD1. The V segment lost 5 bases and the J segment 4 bases; nucleotides outside the gene matches: 6. Per germline, CDR1 MNHEY and CDR2 SMNVEV (reference sequence). The CDR3 has 15 residues. The CDR3 DNA reads TGTGCCAGCAGTCTCCGGGACAGGGGGTTCACTGAAGCTTTCTTT. As protein: CASSLRDRGFTEAFF.

This clone was counted a single time. The chain links TRBV19 to TRBJ1-1; tentative D call: TRBD1 (5 bases). Per germline, CDR1 LNHDA and CDR2 SQIVND (reference sequence). The V and J ends lost 3 bases and 3 bases respectively, with 11 bases between them. This CDR3 spans 14 amino acids. The CDR3 nucleotides are TGTGCCAGTAGTATTGGAGGGACGGACACTGAAGCTTTCTTT. The encoded protein is CASSIGGTDTEAFF.

The V and J genes are TRBV3-1 (or the pseudogene TRBV3-2) and TRBJ2-1; D remains unclear. Per the germline V gene, CDR1 is LGHDT and CDR2 is YNNKEL (reference sequence). V was clipped by 5 bases and J by 10 bases, with 12 bases between them. This CDR3 spans 12 amino acids. The CDR3 reads CASSYRTQEQFF. The CDR3 region has the DNA TGTGCCAGCAGCTACAGAACCCAGGAGCAGTTCTTC.

CDR3 bases: TGTGCCAGCAGCCAAGATCTCCCAGGAACTAATGAAAAACTGTTTTTT. It codes for CASSQDLPGTNEKLFF. The chain uses TRBV14 and TRBJ1-4, with D unresolved. The germline V gene has CDR1 SGHDN and CDR2 FVKESK. This CDR3 is built from 16 residues. Trimming shortened V by 0 bases and J by 1 base, and 9 bases separated the two germline ends.

In DNA form, the CDR3 reads TGCGCCAGCAGAGGGACAACCTACGAGCAGTACTTC. It yields the protein CASRGTTYEQYF. This sequence joins TRBV5-1 and TRBJ2-7; possibly TRBD1 for D (6 bases). There are 12 residues in the CDR3. CDR1 SGHRS and CDR2 YFSETQ come from the germline V gene. Trimming took 5 bases from V and 2 from J, leaving 8 bases between them.